This T cell receptor beta chain was found in a study of blood T cells in healthy people across ages. The study's findings and limits: Getting older went along with TCR beta diversity per million T cells dropping roughly linearly.

Donors gave roughly 10 milliliters of peripheral blood apiece. Isolation per sample recovered at least 7 million PBMCs. The V gene end was trimmed by 5 bases and the J gene end by 8 bases; junction bases not matched to a gene: 7. From germline, CDR1 is DFQATT and CDR2 SNEGSKA (reference sequence). This CDR3 is built from 12 residues. Comments on this clonotype: Antigen unknown.

The authors ran a second PCR of about 7 to 12 cycles using a sample-barcoded 5' primer and a J-beta primer mix. TCRdb reprocessed the 5' RACE reads with MiXCR, giving one entry per CDR3 protein. The sample shows almost 1 million distinct CDR3 sequences, 45% to 60% of them seen only once. The sample comprised blood. The source of this sequence is a woman in her sixties or seventies in good health. The rearrangement links TRBV20-1 to TRBJ2-3, with TRBD2 matching 7 bases. The CDR3 loop reads CSAGGGRGTQYF. CDR3 DNA: TGCAGTGCTGGGGGGGGGAGGGGTACGCAGTATTTT.